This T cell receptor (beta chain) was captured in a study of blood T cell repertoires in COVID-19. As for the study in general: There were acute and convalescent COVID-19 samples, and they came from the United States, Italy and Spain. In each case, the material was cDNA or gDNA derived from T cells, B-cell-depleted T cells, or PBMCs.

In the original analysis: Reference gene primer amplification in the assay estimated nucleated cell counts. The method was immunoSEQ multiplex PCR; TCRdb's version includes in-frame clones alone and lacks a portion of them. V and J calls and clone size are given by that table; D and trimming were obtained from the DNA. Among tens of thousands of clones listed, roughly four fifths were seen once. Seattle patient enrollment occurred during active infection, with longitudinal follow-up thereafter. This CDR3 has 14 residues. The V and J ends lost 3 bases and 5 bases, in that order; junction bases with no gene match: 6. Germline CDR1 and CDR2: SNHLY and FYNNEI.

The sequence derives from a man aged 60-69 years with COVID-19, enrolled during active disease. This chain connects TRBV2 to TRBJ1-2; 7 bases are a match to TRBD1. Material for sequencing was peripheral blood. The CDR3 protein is CASSDAGTEYGYTF. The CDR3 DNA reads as TGTGCCAGCAGTGACGCCGGGACAGAGTATGGCTACACCTTC.